The 2 T cell receptor beta chains given below trace back to one sample, sequenced in a study of cytomegalovirus exposure and HLA in healthy donors. The PCR contained 60 Vbeta and 13 Jbeta primers. Clones were sequenced by immunoSEQ multiplex PCR, and TCRdb holds only the in-frame ones, with some missing. Among around 130,000 clones listed, about 81% were seen once. The source material was PBMCs. The receptors shown here come from a man aged 35 to 55 in good health and CMV-seronegative.

The chain couples TRBV7-3 to TRBJ2-2; 9 bases fit TRBD2. Per germline, CDR1 SGHTA and CDR2 FQGTGA. J was trimmed by 5 bases and V by 6 bases; bases with no gene match: 4. This CDR3 region has 14 residues. The CDR3 coding sequence is TGTGCCAGCAGGCGCGGGAGGGATACCGGGGAGCTGTTTTTT. Protein: CASRRGRDTGELFF.

This chain connects TRBV27 to TRBJ1-2, with D possibly being TRBD1 (6 bases). The CDR3 has 14 residues. With 5 bases removed from V and 5 bases from J, the gap between germline ends came to 15 bases. The germline CDR1 and CDR2 sequences are MNHEY and SMNVEV (reference sequence). CDR3 region: CASSHHRDQYGYTF. CDR3 in DNA: TGTGCCAGCAGTCATCACAGGGACCAATATGGCTACACCTTC.